This T cell receptor beta chain was sequenced in a study of cytomegalovirus exposure and HLA in healthy donors. PCR used 60 Vbeta primers and 13 Jbeta primers. Some clones are missing from TCRdb's copy, which holds only in-frame ones; the method was immunoSEQ multiplex PCR. The sample lists hundreds of thousands of clones, over 75% occurring once. The CDR3 has 14 amino acids. Trimming stripped 4 bases from V and 0 bases from J, with 11 bases between. Germline lookup yields CDR1 SGHDT and CDR2 YYEEEE. The rearrangement links TRBV5-6 to TRBJ2-7; the D gene is possibly TRBD1 (6 bases). The sample consisted of PBMCs. The clonotype comes from a boy under 18 in good health and CMV-seronegative. CDR3 protein: CASSPDRSSYEQYF. In DNA form, the CDR3 reads TGTGCCAGCAGCCCCGACAGGAGCTCCTACGAGCAGTACTTC.